This T cell receptor (beta chain) stems from a study of cytomegalovirus exposure and HLA in healthy donors. TCRdb's copy holds only in-frame clones and misses some; the assay was immunoSEQ multiplex PCR. Of about 220,000 clones listed, around nine tenths were seen once; the top ten hold 1.1%. The material sequenced was PBMCs. The source of this sequence is a woman younger than 35 in good health and CMV-seronegative.

CDR3 sequence: CASSLAGSPGNTEAFF. CDR3 nucleotides: TGCGCCAGCAGCCTCGCGGGGTCCCCGGGGAACACTGAAGCTTTCTTT. This chain links TRBV4-1 with TRBJ1-1; D unclear. The ends were cut back, 4 bases at V and 1 base at J, with 16 bases in the middle. This CDR3 contains 16 residues. Germline CDR1 and CDR2: MGHRA and YSYEKL.